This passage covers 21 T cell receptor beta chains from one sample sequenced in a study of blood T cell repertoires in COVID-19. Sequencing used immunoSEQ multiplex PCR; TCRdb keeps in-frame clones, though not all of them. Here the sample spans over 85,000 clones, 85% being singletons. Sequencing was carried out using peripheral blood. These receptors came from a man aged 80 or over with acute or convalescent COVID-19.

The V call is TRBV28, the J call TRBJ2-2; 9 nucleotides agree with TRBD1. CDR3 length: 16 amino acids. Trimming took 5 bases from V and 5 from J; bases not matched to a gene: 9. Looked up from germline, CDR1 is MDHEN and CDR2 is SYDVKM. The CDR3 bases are TGTGCCAGCAGTGGAATCGACAGGGGGTTTACCGGGGAGCTGTTTTTT. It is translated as CASSGIDRGFTGELFF.

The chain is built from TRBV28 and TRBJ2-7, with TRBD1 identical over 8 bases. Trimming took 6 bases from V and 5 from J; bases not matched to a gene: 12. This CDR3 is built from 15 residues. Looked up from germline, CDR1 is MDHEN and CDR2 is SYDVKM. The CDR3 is CASRTAGGFAHEQYF. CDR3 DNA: TGTGCCAGCAGAACCGCAGGGGGCTTTGCCCACGAGCAGTACTTC.

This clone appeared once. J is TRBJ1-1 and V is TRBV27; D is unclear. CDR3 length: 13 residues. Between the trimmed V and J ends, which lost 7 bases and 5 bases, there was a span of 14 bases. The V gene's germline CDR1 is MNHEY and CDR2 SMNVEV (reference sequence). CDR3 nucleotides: TGTGCCAGCATGAGGGTCGGGAGAACTGAAGCTTTCTTT. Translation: CASMRVGRTEAFF.

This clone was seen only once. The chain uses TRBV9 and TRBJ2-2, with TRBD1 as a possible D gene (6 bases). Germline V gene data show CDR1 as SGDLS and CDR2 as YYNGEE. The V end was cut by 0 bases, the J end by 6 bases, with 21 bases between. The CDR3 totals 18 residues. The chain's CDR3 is CASSVGGPSLSLAGELFF. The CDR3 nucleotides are TGTGCCAGCAGCGTAGGGGGGCCTAGCTTGAGCTTAGCCGGGGAGCTGTTTTTT.

CDR3 protein: CASTLFVTQYF. Written as DNA, the CDR3 is TGCGCCAGCACCCTGTTCGTGACCCAGTACTTC. The chain recombines TRBV5-1 with TRBJ2-5; no definite D call. This CDR3 is built from 11 residues. Trimming pared 6 bases from V and 7 bases from J, leaving 10 bases between. The germline gives CDR1 SGHRS, CDR2 YFSETQ.

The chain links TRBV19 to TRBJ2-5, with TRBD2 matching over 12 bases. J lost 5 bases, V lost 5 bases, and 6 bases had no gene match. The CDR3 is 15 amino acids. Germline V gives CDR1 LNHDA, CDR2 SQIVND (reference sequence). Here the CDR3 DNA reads TGTGCCAGTAGTGTTGGACTAGCGGGAAGGGAGACCCAGTACTTC. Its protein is CASSVGLAGRETQYF.

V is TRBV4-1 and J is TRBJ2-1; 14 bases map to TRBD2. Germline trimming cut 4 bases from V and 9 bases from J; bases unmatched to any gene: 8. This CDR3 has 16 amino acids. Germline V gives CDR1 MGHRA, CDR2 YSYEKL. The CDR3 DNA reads TGCGCCAGCAGCCCCGGGACTAGCGGGAGTATCACTGAGCAGTTCTTC. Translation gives CASSPGTSGSITEQFF.

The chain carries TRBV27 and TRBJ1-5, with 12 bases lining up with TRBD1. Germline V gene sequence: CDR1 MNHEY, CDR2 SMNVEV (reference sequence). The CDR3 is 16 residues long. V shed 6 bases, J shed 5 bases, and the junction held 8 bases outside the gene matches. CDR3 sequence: CASRSRDRGHDQPQHF. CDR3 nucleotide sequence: TGTGCCAGCAGATCCCGGGACAGGGGGCACGATCAGCCCCAGCATTTT.

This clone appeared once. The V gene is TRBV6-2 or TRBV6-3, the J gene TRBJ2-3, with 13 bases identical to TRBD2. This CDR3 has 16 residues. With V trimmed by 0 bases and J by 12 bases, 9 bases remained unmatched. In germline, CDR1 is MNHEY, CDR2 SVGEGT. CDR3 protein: CASSYSRGTSGTPQYF. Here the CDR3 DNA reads TGTGCCAGCAGTTACTCGAGGGGGACTAGCGGGACCCCCCAGTATTTT.

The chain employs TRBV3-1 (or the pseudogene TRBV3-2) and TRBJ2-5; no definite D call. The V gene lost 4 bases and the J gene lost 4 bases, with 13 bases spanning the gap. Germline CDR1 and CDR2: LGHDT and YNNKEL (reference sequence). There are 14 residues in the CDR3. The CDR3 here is CASSPVTGGETQYF. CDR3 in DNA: TGTGCCAGCAGCCCGGTTACGGGTGGAGAGACCCAGTACTTC.

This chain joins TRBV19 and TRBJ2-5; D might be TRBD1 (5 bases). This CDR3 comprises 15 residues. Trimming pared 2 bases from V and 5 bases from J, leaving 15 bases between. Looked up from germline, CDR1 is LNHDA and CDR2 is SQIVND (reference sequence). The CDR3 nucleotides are TGTGCCAGTAGTATAAAAGGGGCCCAAGCGGAGACCCAGTACTTC. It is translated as CASSIKGAQAETQYF.

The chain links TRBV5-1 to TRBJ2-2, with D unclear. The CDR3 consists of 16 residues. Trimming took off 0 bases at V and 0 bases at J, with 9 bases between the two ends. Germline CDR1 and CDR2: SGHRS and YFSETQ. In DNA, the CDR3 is TGCGCCAGCAGCTTGGGTCGCGGAGCGAACACCGGGGAGCTGTTTTTT. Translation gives CASSLGRGANTGELFF.

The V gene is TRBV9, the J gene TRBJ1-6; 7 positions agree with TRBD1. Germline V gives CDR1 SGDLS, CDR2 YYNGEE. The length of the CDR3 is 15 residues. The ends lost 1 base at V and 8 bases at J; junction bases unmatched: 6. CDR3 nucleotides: TGTGCCAGCAGCGTAAGACAGGGAGTGGATTCACCCCTCCACTTT. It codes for CASSVRQGVDSPLHF.

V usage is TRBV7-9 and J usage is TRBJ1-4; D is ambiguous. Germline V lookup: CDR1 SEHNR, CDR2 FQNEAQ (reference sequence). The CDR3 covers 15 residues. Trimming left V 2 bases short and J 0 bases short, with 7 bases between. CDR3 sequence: CASSLLSATNEKLFF. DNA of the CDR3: TGTGCCAGCAGCTTATTGTCAGCAACTAATGAAAAACTGTTTTTT.

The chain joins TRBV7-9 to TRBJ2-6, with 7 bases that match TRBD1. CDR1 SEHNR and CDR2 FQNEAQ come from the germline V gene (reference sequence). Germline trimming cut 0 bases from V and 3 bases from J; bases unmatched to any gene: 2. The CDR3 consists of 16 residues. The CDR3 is CASSLAQGVGANVLTF. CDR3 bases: TGTGCCAGCAGCTTAGCGCAGGGGGTTGGGGCCAACGTCCTGACTTTC.

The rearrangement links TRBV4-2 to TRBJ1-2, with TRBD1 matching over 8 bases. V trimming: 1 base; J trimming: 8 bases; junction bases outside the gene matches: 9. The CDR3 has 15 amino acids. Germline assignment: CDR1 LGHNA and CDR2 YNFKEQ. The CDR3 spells CASSQAGQGLQGYTF. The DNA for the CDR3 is TGTGCCAGCAGCCAAGCAGGACAGGGACTTCAGGGCTACACCTTC.

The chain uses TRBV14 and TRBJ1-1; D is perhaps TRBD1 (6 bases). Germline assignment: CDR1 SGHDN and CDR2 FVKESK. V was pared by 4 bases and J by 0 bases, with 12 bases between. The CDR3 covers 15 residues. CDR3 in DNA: TGTGCCAGCAGCCTAGCAGGGGCCCTGAACACTGAAGCTTTCTTT. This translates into CASSLAGALNTEAFF.

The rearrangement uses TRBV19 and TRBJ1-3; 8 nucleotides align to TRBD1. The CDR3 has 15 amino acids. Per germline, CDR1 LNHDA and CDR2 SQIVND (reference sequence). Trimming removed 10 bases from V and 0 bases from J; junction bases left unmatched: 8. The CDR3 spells CATGDRSISGNTIYF. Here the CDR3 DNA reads TGTGCCACAGGGGACAGGTCCATCTCTGGAAACACCATATATTTT.

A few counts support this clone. CDR3 in amino acids: CASSRGQGAGDTQYF. The CDR3 coding sequence is TGTGCCAGTAGCCGGGGACAGGGGGCTGGAGATACGCAGTATTTT. The J gene is TRBJ2-3, the V gene TRBV19; 12 nucleotides agree with TRBD1. The V gene end was trimmed by 6 bases and the J gene end by 5 bases; junction bases not matched to a gene: 6. This CDR3 region has 15 residues. In germline, CDR1 is LNHDA, CDR2 SQIVND (reference sequence).

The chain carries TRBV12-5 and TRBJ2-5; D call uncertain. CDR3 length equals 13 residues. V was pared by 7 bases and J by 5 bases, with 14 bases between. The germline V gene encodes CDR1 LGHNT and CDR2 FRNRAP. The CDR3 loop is CASALLGPETQYF. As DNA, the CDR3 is TGTGCTAGTGCCCTGCTAGGCCCGGAGACCCAGTACTTC. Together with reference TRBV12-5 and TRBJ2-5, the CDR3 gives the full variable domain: DARVTQTPRHKVTEMGQEVTMRCQPILGHNTVFWYRQTMMQGLELLAYFRNRAPLDDSGMPKDRFSAEMPDATLATLKIQPSEPRDSAVYFCASALLGPETQYFGPGTRLLVL.

CDR3 sequence: CASSETGLGNQPQHF. CDR3 DNA sequence: TGTGCCAGCAGTGAGACAGGGCTTGGCAATCAGCCCCAGCATTTT. J is TRBJ1-5 and V is TRBV28; 7 nucleotides line up with TRBD1. Germline V gives CDR1 MDHEN, CDR2 SYDVKM. The J segment lost 2 bases and the V segment lost 5 bases, leaving 6 bases of the junction unmatched. CDR3 length equals 15 residues.